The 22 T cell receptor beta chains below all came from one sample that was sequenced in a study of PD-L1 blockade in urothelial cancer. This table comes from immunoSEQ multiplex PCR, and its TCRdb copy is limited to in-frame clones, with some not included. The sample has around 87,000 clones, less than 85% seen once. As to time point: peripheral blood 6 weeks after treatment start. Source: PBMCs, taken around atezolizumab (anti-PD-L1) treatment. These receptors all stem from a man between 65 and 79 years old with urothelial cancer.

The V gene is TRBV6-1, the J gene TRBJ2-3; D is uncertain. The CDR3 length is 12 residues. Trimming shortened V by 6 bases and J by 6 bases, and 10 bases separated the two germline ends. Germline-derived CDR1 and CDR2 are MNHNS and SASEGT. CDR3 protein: CASRAPGDTQYF. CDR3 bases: TGTGCCAGCAGGGCTCCCGGGGATACGCAGTATTTT.

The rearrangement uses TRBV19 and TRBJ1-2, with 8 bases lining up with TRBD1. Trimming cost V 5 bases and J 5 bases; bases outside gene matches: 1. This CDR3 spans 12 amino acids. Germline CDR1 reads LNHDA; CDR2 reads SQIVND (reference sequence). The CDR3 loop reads CASSGQGYGYTF. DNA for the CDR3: TGTGCCAGTAGTGGACAGGGATATGGCTACACCTTC.

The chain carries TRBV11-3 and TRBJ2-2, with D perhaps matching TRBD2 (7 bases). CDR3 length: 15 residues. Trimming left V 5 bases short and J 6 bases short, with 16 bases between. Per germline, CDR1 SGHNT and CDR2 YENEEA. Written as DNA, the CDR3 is TGTGCCAGCAGCCCGGGGGAGGGGGAGGCCGGGGAGCTGTTTTTT. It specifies CASSPGEGEAGELFF.

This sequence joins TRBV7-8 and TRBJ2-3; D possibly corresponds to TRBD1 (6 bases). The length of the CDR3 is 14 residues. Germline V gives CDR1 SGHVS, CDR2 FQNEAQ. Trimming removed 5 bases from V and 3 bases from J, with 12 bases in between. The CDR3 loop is CASSGTQGTDTQYF. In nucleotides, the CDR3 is TGTGCCAGCAGCGGAACACAGGGAACAGATACGCAGTATTTT.

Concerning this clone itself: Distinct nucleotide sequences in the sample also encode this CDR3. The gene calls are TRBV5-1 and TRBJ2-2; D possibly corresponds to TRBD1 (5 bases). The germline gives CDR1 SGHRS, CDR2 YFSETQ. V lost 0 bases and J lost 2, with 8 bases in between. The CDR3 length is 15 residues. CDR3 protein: CASSLGQINTGELFF. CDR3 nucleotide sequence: TGCGCCAGCAGCTTGGGACAGATTAACACCGGGGAGCTGTTTTTT.

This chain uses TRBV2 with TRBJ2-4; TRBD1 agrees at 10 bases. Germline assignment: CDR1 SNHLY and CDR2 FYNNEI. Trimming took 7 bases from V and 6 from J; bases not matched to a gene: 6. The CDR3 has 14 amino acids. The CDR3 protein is CASTRDRGANIQYF. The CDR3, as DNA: TGTGCCAGCACCCGGGACAGGGGTGCAAACATTCAGTACTTC.

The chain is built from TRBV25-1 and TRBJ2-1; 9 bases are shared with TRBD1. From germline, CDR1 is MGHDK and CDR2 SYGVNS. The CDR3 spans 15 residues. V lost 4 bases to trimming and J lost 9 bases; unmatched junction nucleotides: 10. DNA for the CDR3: TGTGCCAGCAGTGGAGGGCCACAGGGGGCTGGTGAGCAGTTCTTC. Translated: CASSGGPQGAGEQFF.

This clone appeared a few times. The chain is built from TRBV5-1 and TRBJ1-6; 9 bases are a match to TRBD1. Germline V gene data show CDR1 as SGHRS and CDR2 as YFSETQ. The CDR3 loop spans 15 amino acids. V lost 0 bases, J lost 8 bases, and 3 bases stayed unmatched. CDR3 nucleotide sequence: TGCGCCAGCAGCTTGGCCGGGACAGGGTATTCACCCCTCCACTTT. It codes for CASSLAGTGYSPLHF.

The CDR3 is CASSLERWNTEAFF. The CDR3 DNA follows: TGCGCCAGCAGCTTGGAACGGTGGAACACTGAAGCTTTCTTT. V and J are TRBV5-1 and TRBJ1-1; D gene unclear. Germline V CDR1 and CDR2: SGHRS, YFSETQ. The CDR3 consists of 14 residues. The ends were cut back, 0 bases at V and 1 base at J, with 7 bases in the middle.

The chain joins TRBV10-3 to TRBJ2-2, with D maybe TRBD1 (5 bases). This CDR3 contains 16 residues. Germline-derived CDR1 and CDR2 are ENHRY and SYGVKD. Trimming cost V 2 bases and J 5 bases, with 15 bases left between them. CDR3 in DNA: TGTGCCATCAGTGAGAGTAGTGGGGCCGGGACCGGGGAGCTGTTTTTT. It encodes CAISESSGAGTGELFF.

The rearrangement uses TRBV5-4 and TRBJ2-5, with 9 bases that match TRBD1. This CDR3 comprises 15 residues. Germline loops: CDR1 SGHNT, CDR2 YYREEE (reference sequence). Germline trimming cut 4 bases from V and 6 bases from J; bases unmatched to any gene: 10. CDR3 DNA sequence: TGTGCCAGCAGCACGAAGGGGACAGGGCAACAGACCCAGTACTTC. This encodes CASSTKGTGQQTQYF.

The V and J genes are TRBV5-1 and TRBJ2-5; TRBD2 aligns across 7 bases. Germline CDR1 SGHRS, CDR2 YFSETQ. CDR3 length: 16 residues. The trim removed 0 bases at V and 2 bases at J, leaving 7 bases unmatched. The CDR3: CASSLEWGGGQETQYF. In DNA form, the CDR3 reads TGCGCCAGCAGCTTGGAGTGGGGGGGAGGGCAAGAGACCCAGTACTTC.

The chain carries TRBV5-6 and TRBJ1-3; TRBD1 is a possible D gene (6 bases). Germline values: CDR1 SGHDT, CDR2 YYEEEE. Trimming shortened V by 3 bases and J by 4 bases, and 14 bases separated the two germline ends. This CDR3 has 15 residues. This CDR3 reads CASSSIMGAGNTIYF. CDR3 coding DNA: TGTGCCAGCAGCTCTATTATGGGGGCGGGAAACACCATATATTTT.

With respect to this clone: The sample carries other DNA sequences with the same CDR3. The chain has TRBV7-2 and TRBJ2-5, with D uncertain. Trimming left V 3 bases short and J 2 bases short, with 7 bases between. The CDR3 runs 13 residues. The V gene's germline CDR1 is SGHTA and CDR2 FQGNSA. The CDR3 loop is CASSLGQQETQYF. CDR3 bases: TGTGCCAGCAGCTTGGGCCAACAAGAGACCCAGTACTTC.

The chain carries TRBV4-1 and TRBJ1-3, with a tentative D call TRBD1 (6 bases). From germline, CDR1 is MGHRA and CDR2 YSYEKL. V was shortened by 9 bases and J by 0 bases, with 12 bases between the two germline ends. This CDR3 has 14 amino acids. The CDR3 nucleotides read TGCGCCAGTGCCATGGACAGCTCTGGAAACACCATATATTTT. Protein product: CASAMDSSGNTIYF.

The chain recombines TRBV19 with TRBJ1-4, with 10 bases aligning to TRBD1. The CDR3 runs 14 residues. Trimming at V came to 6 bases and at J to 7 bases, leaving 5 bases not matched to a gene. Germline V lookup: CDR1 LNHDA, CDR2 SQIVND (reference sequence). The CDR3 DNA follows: TGTGCCAGTAGCACCGGGACAGGGGTTGAAAAACTGTTTTTT. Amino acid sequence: CASSTGTGVEKLFF.

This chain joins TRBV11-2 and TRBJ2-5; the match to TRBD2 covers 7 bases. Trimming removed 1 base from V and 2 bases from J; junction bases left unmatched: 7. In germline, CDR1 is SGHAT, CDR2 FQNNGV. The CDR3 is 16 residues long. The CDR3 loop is CASSLVGGGHQETQYF. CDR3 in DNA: TGTGCCAGCAGCTTAGTGGGGGGGGGTCATCAAGAGACCCAGTACTTC.

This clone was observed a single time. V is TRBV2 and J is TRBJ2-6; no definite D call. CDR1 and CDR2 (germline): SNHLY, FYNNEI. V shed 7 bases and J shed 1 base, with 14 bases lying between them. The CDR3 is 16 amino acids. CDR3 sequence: CASTLVWASGANVLTF. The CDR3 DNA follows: TGTGCCAGCACCCTGGTTTGGGCTTCTGGGGCCAACGTCCTGACTTTC.

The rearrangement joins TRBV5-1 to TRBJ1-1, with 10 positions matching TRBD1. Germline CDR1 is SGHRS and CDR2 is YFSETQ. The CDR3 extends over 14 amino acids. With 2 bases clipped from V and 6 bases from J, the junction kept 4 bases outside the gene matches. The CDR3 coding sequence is TGCGCCAGCAGCTTTGGGACAGGGGAGGCTGAAGCTTTCTTT. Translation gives CASSFGTGEAEAFF.

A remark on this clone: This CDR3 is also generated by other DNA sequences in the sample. The chain's CDR3 is CASSPSGYGYTF. As DNA, the CDR3 is TGTGCCAGCAGCCCCTCGGGATATGGCTACACCTTC. V usage is TRBV11-2 and J usage is TRBJ1-2; no definite D call. Germline values: CDR1 SGHAT, CDR2 FQNNGV. Deletions cut 5 bases from V and 5 bases from J, with 9 bases between. This CDR3 comprises 12 residues.

CDR3 residues: CASSSRNRGWNTEAFF. The CDR3 DNA follows: TGTGCCAGCAGCTCGCGAAACAGGGGGTGGAACACTGAAGCTTTCTTT. The V call is TRBV5-6, the J call TRBJ1-1; 8 bases are a match to TRBD1. V gave up 3 bases and J gave up 1 base; unmatched junction bases: 8. From germline, CDR1 is SGHDT and CDR2 YYEEEE. The length of the CDR3 is 16 residues.

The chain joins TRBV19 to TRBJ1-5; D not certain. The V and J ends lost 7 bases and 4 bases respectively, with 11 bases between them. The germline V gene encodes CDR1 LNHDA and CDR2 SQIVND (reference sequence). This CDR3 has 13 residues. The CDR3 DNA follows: TGTGCCAGTACGGGGAACAAAAATCAGCCCCAGCATTTT. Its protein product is CASTGNKNQPQHF.